A selection of T cell receptor beta chains follows, all from one sample in a study of blood T cells in healthy people across ages. TCRdb reprocessed the 5' RACE reads via MiXCR and lists one record per CDR3 protein. Of hundreds of thousands of distinct CDR3 sequences listed, around 40% are singletons. Sequenced: blood. These receptor sequences come from a woman aged 55-70 years in good health. Each CDR3 is given with its conserved first and last residue. The D gene is left open where the match is weak. The size of a clone is reported for some rows only, either as once, few or many, or as a class for expanded clones.

TRBD1	TRBV6-5	-	TRBJ2-6	TGTGCCAGCAGAGGGGGCACGGGGGCCAACGTCCTGACTTTC	CASRGGTGANVLTF
TRBD1	TRBV20-1	-	TRBJ2-3	TGCAGTGCTAGAAGGGGGACAGGGGGGACAGATACGCAGTATTTT	CSARRGTGGTDTQYF
-	TRBV7-3	-	TRBJ2-5	TGTGCCAGCAGCGTAGGGTCCTATGAGACCCAGTACTTC	CASSVGSYETQYF
TRBD1	TRBV24-1	-	TRBJ2-1	TGTGCCACCAGTGATGTGAGAGACAGGGCCAATGAGCAGTTCTTC	CATSDVRDRANEQFF
TRBD2	TRBV7-3	-	TRBJ2-5	TGTGCCAGCAGCTTAAGTGGACTAGCCCAAGAGACCCAGTACTTC	CASSLSGLAQETQYF
TRBD1	TRBV7-9	-	TRBJ2-3	TGTGCCAGCAGGGATCGGGACAGGGCGGGCGCCGATACGCAGTATTTT	CASRDRDRAGADTQYF
-	TRBV20-1	few	TRBJ2-7	TGCAGTGCTAGTGTGACAAGCCTAGCGCTCGAGCAGTACTTC	CSASVTSLALEQYF
TRBD1	TRBV24-1	-	TRBJ2-7	TGTGCCACCAGTGATTTAGAGGACAGGGGGCACTCCTACGAGCAGTACTTC	CATSDLEDRGHSYEQYF
TRBD1	TRBV13	few	TRBJ2-1	TGTGCCAGCAGCCTCCGGGACAGAACATACAATGAGCAGTTCTTC	CASSLRDRTYNEQFF
-	TRBV27	-	TRBJ2-1	TGTGCCAGCAGTTTATCCCCCTGGGATGAGCAGTTCTTC	CASSLSPWDEQFF
TRBD2	TRBV7-7	-	TRBJ2-7	TGTGCTAGCAGCAATAGCGGGAGTATCTCCTACGAGCAGTACTTC	CASSNSGSISYEQYF
-	TRBV27	-	TRBJ1-2	TGTGCCAGCAGTTTACGGCAGGGCTATGGCTACACCTTC	CASSLRQGYGYTF
-	TRBV6-1	-	TRBJ2-5	TGTGCCAGTGAATGGAGCAGGGGCCGGGAGACCCAGTACTTC	CASEWSRGRETQYF
TRBD1	TRBV7-2	many	TRBJ2-5	TGTGCCAGCAGCTTAAGGGACAGGGGGCTGGAGACCCAGTACTTC	CASSLRDRGLETQYF
-	TRBV4-2	-	TRBJ2-1	TGTGCCAGCAGCCAAGATCGGGAGAATGAGCAGTTCTTC	CASSQDRENEQFF
-	TRBV15	-	TRBJ1-5	TGTGCCACCAGCAGAGATTGGGGGAAGCGCAATCAGCCCCAGCATTTT	CATSRDWGKRNQPQHF
TRBD2	TRBV18	once	TRBJ2-7	TGTGCCAGCTCACCACCACAAGCGGGAGCCTACGAGCAGTACTTC	CASSPPQAGAYEQYF
-	TRBV9	-	TRBJ2-5	TGTGCCAGCAGCGTAGGGGCGGCCCAAGAGACCCAGTACTTC	CASSVGAAQETQYF
TRBD2	TRBV5-1	few	TRBJ2-5	TGCGCCAGCAGCCGTGGGACTACACAAGAGACCCAGTACTTC	CASSRGTTQETQYF
-	TRBV2	-	TRBJ2-5	TGTGCCAGCAGTGAAAGTTCAGGGGTCGAGACCCAGTACTTC	CASSESSGVETQYF
-	TRBV6-2/TRBV6-3	many	TRBJ1-1	TGTGCCAGCAGTTACTTGAACACTGAAGCTTTCTTT	CASSYLNTEAFF
TRBD2	TRBV20-1	-	TRBJ2-1	TGCAGTGCTAGATCCCTTCTAGCGGGAGCCTACAATGAGCAGTTCTTC	CSARSLLAGAYNEQFF
TRBD1	TRBV5-1	few	TRBJ1-5	TGCGCCAGCAGCCCGGGGGACAGGGCTCAGCCCCAGCATTTT	CASSPGDRAQPQHF
-	TRBV20-1	-	TRBJ2-7	TGCAGTGCTACCTGGCGCCAGGGGTTAGCCTACGAGCAGTACTTC	CSATWRQGLAYEQYF
TRBD2	TRBV12-3/TRBV12-4	-	TRBJ2-1	TGTGCCAGCAGGGGGACTAGCGGAGCATACAATGAGCAGTTCTTC	CASRGTSGAYNEQFF
TRBD2	TRBV7-9	few	TRBJ2-5	TGTGCCAGCAGCCCCCACCCCGCGGGAGGGCTAGAGACCCAGTACTTC	CASSPHPAGGLETQYF
TRBD1	TRBV6-2/TRBV6-3	-	TRBJ1-2	TGTGCCAGCAGTGATACAGGGGACGGAGGCTACACCTTC	CASSDTGDGGYTF
-	TRBV29-1	few	TRBJ2-7	TGCAGCGTTGAGGATCTATCCTCCTACGAGCAGTACTTC	CSVEDLSSYEQYF
-	TRBV13	-	TRBJ2-2	TGTGCCAGCAGCCACAGACAGCCTTCGAACACCGGGGAGCTGTTTTTT	CASSHRQPSNTGELFF
TRBD1	TRBV5-1	-	TRBJ1-1	TGCGCCAGCAGCTTGCAGGGGGCGGAATTAAAGACTGAAGCTTTCTTT	CASSLQGAELKTEAFF
-	TRBV20-1	-	TRBJ2-7	TGCAGTGCTACGGGACGACAACCCTACGAGCAGTACTTC	CSATGRQPYEQYF
TRBD2	TRBV7-2	-	TRBJ2-7	TGTGCCAGCAGCTTCCGCACTAGCGTCGGCGAGCAGTACTTC	CASSFRTSVGEQYF
-	TRBV7-2	once	TRBJ1-6	TGTGCCAGCAGCGTCCCGGGACGAGCTTCACCCCTCCACTTT	CASSVPGRASPLHF
-	TRBV12-3/TRBV12-4	few	TRBJ2-4	TGTGCCAGCGCCGTTGGCACCCTAGCCAAAAACATTCAGTACTTC	CASAVGTLAKNIQYF
TRBD2	TRBV7-3	few	TRBJ2-3	TGTGCCAGCAGCTCCCAATGGGGTAGCGGGGACACAGATACGCAGTATTTT	CASSSQWGSGDTDTQYF
TRBD2	TRBV6-2/TRBV6-3	-	TRBJ2-7	TGTGCCAGCAGTTTTTTAGCGGGAGGAGTCAGCACCTACAATGAGCAGTACTTC	CASSFLAGGVSTYNEQYF
TRBD2	TRBV7-9	-	TRBJ2-5	TGTGCCAGCAGCGTCTTGGCGGGACTAGCGGGAGGGCCCCCTGGCAATGAGCAGTACTTC	CASSVLAGLAGGPPGNEQYF
TRBD2	TRBV7-2	-	TRBJ2-1	TGTGCCAGCAGCATTAGCGGGTTTTCCTACAATGAGCAGTTCTTC	CASSISGFSYNEQFF
-	TRBV20-1	-	TRBJ2-5	TGCAGTGGGGTCGTGGTGGAGACCCAGTACTTC	CSGVVVETQYF
-	TRBV3-1	once	TRBJ2-7	TGTGCCAGCAGCCCGGGCCCTTCGACGGGCGAGCAGTACTTC	CASSPGPSTGEQYF
-	TRBV10-3	few	TRBJ2-6	TGTGCCATCAGTGAACCTGGGGCCAACGTCCTGACTTTC	CAISEPGANVLTF
-	TRBV27	few	TRBJ2-6	TGTGCCAGCAGTCAAACCCTCGGGGACGTACTTATAAACCTTTACTCTGGGGCCAACGTCCTGACTTTC	CASSQTLGDVLINLYSGANVLTF
TRBD2	TRBV27	few	TRBJ2-5	TGTGCCAGCAGTTTAGGCGGGAGGTTTCAAGAGACCCAGTACTTC	CASSLGGRFQETQYF
-	TRBV2	many	TRBJ1-1	TGTGCCAGCAGTCCAGGGCGGACTGAAGCTTTCTTT	CASSPGRTEAFF
TRBD1	TRBV3-1	-	TRBJ2-2	TGTGCCAGCAGGGCACAGGGGGCGAACACCGGGGAGCTGTTTTTT	CASRAQGANTGELFF
TRBD1	TRBV20-1	few	TRBJ2-3	TGCAGTGCGACCACAGGGGAGCTGGTCACAGATACGCAGTATTTT	CSATTGELVTDTQYF
TRBD1	TRBV12-5	once	TRBJ1-6	TGTGCTAGTGGTCCGACAGGGAGGGGTCGTTCACCCCTCCACTTT	CASGPTGRGRSPLHF
TRBD2	TRBV5-1	many	TRBJ2-7	TGCGCCAGCAGCCCGGGACTAGCGGGAGGCCTCTACGAGCAGTACTTC	CASSPGLAGGLYEQYF
TRBD2	TRBV9	few	TRBJ2-5	TGTGCCAGCAGCGGACATACTAGCGGGGTCGGGGAGACCCAGTACTTC	CASSGHTSGVGETQYF
TRBD1	TRBV11-2	-	TRBJ1-1	TGTGCCAGCAGCCCCAGGGACAGGGGGAGAACTGAAGCTTTCTTT	CASSPRDRGRTEAFF
-	TRBV9	-	TRBJ2-3	TGTGCCAGCAGCGTAGAGGGAAAGGTGAACACCCAAGATACGCAGTATTTT	CASSVEGKVNTQDTQYF
TRBD2	TRBV12-3/TRBV12-4	few	TRBJ2-1	TGTGCCAGCAGGGACGGGACTAGCGGAAACAATGAGCAGTTCTTC	CASRDGTSGNNEQFF
TRBD2	TRBV7-9	few	TRBJ2-3	TGTGCCAGCAGTTTCACCGGGACTAAAGATACGCAGTATTTT	CASSFTGTKDTQYF
-	TRBV28	-	TRBJ2-5	TGTGCCAGCAAAACTGGGGGGGCAGGGGCACAAGAGACCCAGTACTTC	CASKTGGAGAQETQYF
-	TRBV6-6	-	TRBJ2-5	TGTGCCAGCAATTACTTAGCAAATTGGGATGAGCAGTACTTC	CASNYLANWDEQYF
-	TRBV20-1	-	TRBJ2-2	TGCAGTGCCTCGTCTGGGAACACCGGGGAGCTGTTTTTT	CSASSGNTGELFF
-	TRBV15	many	TRBJ2-1	TGTGCCACCAGCAGAGAAGGGGGTGAGCAGTTCTTC	CATSREGGEQFF
-	TRBV20-1	-	TRBJ2-3	TGCAGTGCTACACAGACTAGCACAGATACGCAGTATTTT	CSATQTSTDTQYF
-	TRBV7-9	-	TRBJ1-1	TGTGCCAGCAGCGCTTTAAACGAAGCTTTCTTT	CASSALNEAFF
TRBD2	TRBV27	-	TRBJ2-5	TGTGCCAGCAGTCAGACTAGCGGGGAGGAGACCCAGTACTTC	CASSQTSGEETQYF